A single sample is the source of the 19 T cell receptor beta chains below, sequenced in a study of response to subunit inactivated influenza vaccine. Each CDR3 protein is one row after TCRdb ran MiXCR on the RT-PCR reads. The repertoire holds about 520,000 distinct CDR3 sequences, more than 7% seen once, with 13% in the top ten. The source material was PBMCs from blood, sampled roughly 24 months after vaccination. The receptors were sampled from a man aged 45-69 years who received an inactivated influenza vaccine.

The rearrangement uses TRBV7-9 and TRBJ2-3; 8 bases line up with TRBD2. J gave up 2 bases and V 2 bases, and 6 bases lay outside the gene matches. The CDR3 is 16 residues long. Germline loops: CDR1 SEHNR, CDR2 FQNEAQ (reference sequence). In nucleotides, the CDR3 is TGTGCCAGCAGCTTATCTCCGGGACTAGACACAGATACGCAGTATTTT. Its protein is CASSLSPGLDTDTQYF.

The chain employs TRBV5-1 and TRBJ2-7; D remains ambiguous. CDR1 and CDR2 (germline): SGHRS, YFSETQ. Deletions cut 0 bases from V and 4 bases from J, with 17 bases between. CDR3 length: 16 amino acids. The DNA of the CDR3 is TGCGCCAGCAGCTTGGTTGGTCCGCCCGGTCCGTACGAGCAGTACTTC. Its protein product is CASSLVGPPGPYEQYF.

The sample holds a few counts of this clonotype. This rearrangement joins TRBV20-1 to TRBJ2-1, with 8 bases identical to TRBD2. The junction had 4 bases not matched to a gene; V was cut back by 5 bases and J by 4 bases. Germline CDR1 DFQATT, CDR2 SNEGSKA (reference sequence). CDR3 length: 13 amino acids. This CDR3 is CSAPSGGYNEQFF. CDR3 sequence (DNA): TGCAGTGCTCCCAGCGGGGGTTACAATGAGCAGTTCTTC.

This clonotype showed up just a few times. The chain couples TRBV7-2 to TRBJ2-7; no reliable D call. The CDR3 covers 14 residues. The germline V gene encodes CDR1 SGHTA and CDR2 FQGNSA. Between the trimmed V and J ends, which lost 5 bases and 1 base, there was a span of 12 bases. CDR3 in DNA: TGTGCCAGCAGCACCCCGGTAGAATCCTACGAGCAGTACTTC. It codes for CASSTPVESYEQYF.

The chain joins TRBV7-9 to TRBJ1-1; 7 bases are a match to TRBD1. Germline CDR1 is SEHNR and CDR2 is FQNEAQ (reference sequence). The J segment lost 5 bases and the V segment lost 3 bases, leaving 6 bases of the junction unmatched. The CDR3 spans 14 residues. The CDR3 DNA is TGTGCCAGCAGCTTCACAGGGGCTGGAACTGAAGCTTTCTTT. Protein product: CASSFTGAGTEAFF. Combining the CDR3 with reference TRBV7-9 and TRBJ1-1 gives the whole variable domain DTGVSQNPRHKITKRGQNVTFRCDPISEHNRLYWYRQTLGQGPEFLTYFQNEAQLEKSRLLSDRFSAERPKGSFSTLEIQRTEQGDSAMYLCASSFTGAGTEAFFGQGTRLTVV.

This clonotype appeared a few times. J is TRBJ2-7 and V is TRBV20-1, with D tentatively TRBD2 (5 bases). CDR3 length equals 14 residues. CDR1 and CDR2 (germline): DFQATT, SNEGSKA (reference sequence). V lost 5 bases, J lost 2 bases, and 16 bases lay in between. CDR3 nucleotide sequence: TGCAGTGCTTCCCGTAGTGGGAGAACCTACGAGCAGTACTTC. Its protein product is CSASRSGRTYEQYF.

CDR3 residues: CSAADRANMNTEAFF. In DNA form, the CDR3 reads TGCAGTGCTGCGGACAGGGCTAACATGAACACTGAAGCTTTCTTT. The J gene is TRBJ1-1, the V gene TRBV20-1; 8 bases map to TRBD1. Looked up from germline, CDR1 is DFQATT and CDR2 is SNEGSKA (reference sequence). The CDR3 extends over 15 amino acids. J was trimmed by 0 bases and V by 5 bases; bases with no gene match: 8.

At least ten counts were recorded for this clonotype. CDR3 DNA: TGTGCCAGCAGTGCCTTGACAGGGCAGCAGTTCTTC. Translation: CASSALTGQQFF. The chain is built from TRBV6-1 and TRBJ2-1; 7 bases fit TRBD1. The V segment lost 4 bases and the J segment 11 bases; nucleotides outside the gene matches: 5. The CDR3 consists of 12 residues. Germline assignment: CDR1 MNHNS and CDR2 SASEGT.

This clonotype was counted only a few times. This chain connects TRBV4-3 to TRBJ2-3; TRBD1 is a possible D gene (5 bases). From germline, CDR1 is LGHNA and CDR2 YSLEER. V gave up 4 bases and J gave up 4 bases, with 12 bases separating them. The CDR3 has 14 amino acids. This CDR3 reads CASSRGGSADTQYF. The DNA of the CDR3 is TGCGCCAGCAGCCGGGGCGGAAGTGCAGATACGCAGTATTTT.

The chain joins TRBV15 to TRBJ2-3; no clear D. The CDR3 spans 15 residues. Between the trimmed V and J ends, which lost 0 bases and 0 bases, there was a span of 7 bases. Looked up from germline, CDR1 is LNHNV and CDR2 is YYDKDF (reference sequence). The chain's CDR3 is CATSRDRSSTDTQYF. The CDR3 nucleotides read TGTGCCACCAGCAGAGATCGTTCCAGCACAGATACGCAGTATTTT.

The genes are TRBV6-5 and TRBJ2-5; 7 nucleotides align to TRBD2. Germline lookup yields CDR1 MNHEY and CDR2 SVGAGI. The CDR3 is 16 residues long. Trimming removed 0 bases from V and 2 bases from J; junction bases left unmatched: 6. The CDR3 bases are TGTGCCAGCAGTTACTCTCTTGCTAGCGGACAAGAGACCCAGTACTTC. Its protein product is CASSYSLASGQETQYF.

This sequence joins TRBV10-3 and TRBJ1-1; 9 bases are shared with TRBD1. The CDR3 consists of 12 residues. J was trimmed by 5 bases and V by 8 bases; bases with no gene match: 3. Germline CDR1 ENHRY, CDR2 SYGVKD. In DNA form, the CDR3 reads TGTGCCATCGGACAGGGGTGGACTGAAGCTTTCTTT. Translation: CAIGQGWTEAFF.

This clonotype was detected a few times. The gene calls are TRBV6-2 or TRBV6-3 and TRBJ2-7; D ambiguous. Per germline, CDR1 MNHEY and CDR2 SVGEGT. V lost 10 bases and J lost 3, with 16 bases in between. The CDR3 loop spans 13 amino acids. CDR3 sequence: CATLDDFSYEQYF. Written as DNA, the CDR3 is TGTGCCACCCTGGACGACTTCAGCTACGAGCAGTACTTC.

Many counts were recorded for this clonotype. The chain employs TRBV2 and TRBJ1-2; D is unresolved. This CDR3 comprises 13 residues. Germline CDR1 and CDR2: SNHLY and FYNNEI. V lost 3 bases and J lost 7, with 12 bases in between. Here the CDR3 reads CASSDDRPGGYTF. For the CDR3, the DNA is TGTGCCAGCAGTGATGACCGGCCCGGTGGCTACACCTTC.

This clonotype was observed many times. The chain has TRBV12-3 or TRBV12-4 and TRBJ1-5, with TRBD1 matching over 7 bases. The CDR3 contains 15 residues. Trimming at V came to 4 bases and at J to 9 bases, leaving 12 bases not matched to a gene. The CDR3 nucleotides read TGTGCCAGCAGTTCCCCAGGACAGGCCGCCCGGCCCCAGCATTTT. It yields the protein CASSSPGQAARPQHF.

The J gene is TRBJ2-7, the V gene TRBV20-1; possibly TRBD1 for D (5 bases). The CDR3 runs 11 residues. Trimming stripped 4 bases from V and 4 bases from J, with 8 bases between. Germline values: CDR1 DFQATT, CDR2 SNEGSKA (reference sequence). CDR3 in DNA: TGCAGTGCTATTAAGGGGTACGAGCAGTACTTC. Protein: CSAIKGYEQYF.

This clonotype was observed many times. The chain links TRBV6-6 to TRBJ2-7; 9 bases line up with TRBD2. J was trimmed by 2 bases and V by 8 bases; bases with no gene match: 4. The CDR3 runs to 13 residues. Germline CDR1 is MNHNY and CDR2 is SVGAGI (reference sequence). The CDR3: CASVAGAPYEQYF. The DNA of the CDR3 is TGTGCCAGCGTAGCGGGAGCGCCCTACGAGCAGTACTTC.

The chain joins TRBV2 to TRBJ2-5; perhaps D is TRBD1 or TRBD2 (5 bases each). The ends were cut back, 1 base at V and 4 bases at J, with 10 bases in the middle. This CDR3 has 14 amino acids. Germline lookup yields CDR1 SNHLY and CDR2 FYNNEI. Written as DNA, the CDR3 is TGTGCCAGCAGTGAAGTCTCGGGACCAGAGACCCAGTACTTC. Protein: CASSEVSGPETQYF.

At least ten counts were recorded for this clonotype. This chain uses TRBV7-8 with TRBJ2-7; 12 nucleotides align to TRBD2. Germline CDR1 reads SGHVS; CDR2 reads FQNEAQ. J was trimmed by 5 bases and V by 5 bases; bases with no gene match: 7. CDR3 length: 15 amino acids. As DNA, the CDR3 is TGTGCCAGCAGCCCCGGGACTAGCGGGTCCCACGAGCAGTACTTC. Protein: CASSPGTSGSHEQYF. The complete variable domain, with remaining parts taken from reference TRBV7-8 and TRBJ2-7, reads GAGVSQSPRYKVAKRGQDVALRCDPISGHVSLFWYQQALGQGPEFLTYFQNEAQLDKSGLPSDRFFAERPEGSVSTLKIQRTQQEDSAVYLCASSPGTSGSHEQYFGPGTRLTVT.